This T cell receptor beta chain was profiled in a study of blood T cells in healthy people across ages. Study-wide points: Estimated diversity that came from one million T cells was considered an underestimate. CMV infection status of these donors was not known. Older age went with lower TCR beta diversity per million T cells, in a roughly linear way.

Aged roughly 6 to 90, donors were systemically healthy Caucasians from Russia. A sample-barcoded 5' primer and a J-beta primer mix were used in a second PCR of about 7 to 12 cycles. In TCRdb, the 5' RACE reads were re-called with MiXCR into one record per CDR3 protein. Counted here are 1.8 million or so distinct CDR3 sequences, around 42% occurring once; the ten biggest clones make up 20% to 25%. Germline-derived CDR1 and CDR2 are DFQATT and SNEGSKA (reference sequence). This CDR3 is built from 13 residues. With respect to this clonotype: No antigen is known for it.

The chain couples TRBV20-1 to TRBJ1-5; D uncertain. Sequenced material: blood. The clonotype comes from a human donor in good health. The CDR3 DNA sequence: TGCAGCCTGACGGAATATAGCAATCAGCCCCAGCATTTT. It encodes CSLTEYSNQPQHF.